Listed below are T cell receptor beta chains from one sample, sequenced in a study of siplizumab effects on memory and regulatory T cells. Using immunoSEQ multiplex PCR, the repertoire was profiled, and TCRdb retains in-frame clones only, with some absent. The sample lists approximately 94,000 clones, under 95% occurring once. Sequencing used CD8+ T cells sorted from blood. The receptor set was obtained from a human donor in good health. Each CDR3 is given with its conserved first and last residue. D genes are given only for firm matches. For some rows the clone size is stated as once, few or many, or as a class when expanded; others skip it.

cdr3_aa	cdr3_nt	clone_size	v_call	j_call	d_call
CASSDYEQYF	TGTGCCAGCAGTGACTACGAGCAGTACTTC	.	TRBV25-1	TRBJ2-7	.
CASSRWAVVSVRAQYF	TGCGCCAGCAGTCGGTGGGCCGTCGTTTCAGTGAGGGCCCAGTACTTC	.	TRBV23-1	TRBJ2-5	.
CASTPGGLGTEAFF	TGTGCCAGTACCCCGGGAGGGTTGGGCACTGAAGCTTTCTTT	few	TRBV19	TRBJ1-1	.
CASSLGIPQGGPYNEQFF	TGTGCCAGCAGTTTAGGAATCCCGCAGGGGGGCCCCTACAATGAGCAGTTCTTC	.	TRBV27	TRBJ2-1	.
CASSVGQTPTYEQYF	TGTGCCAGCTCGGTAGGACAGACGCCTACCTACGAGCAGTACTTC	.	TRBV6-5	TRBJ2-7	.
CASSETGRQGAKETQYF	TGTGCCAGCAGTGAAACGGGGCGACAGGGGGCTAAGGAGACCCAGTACTTC	.	TRBV2	TRBJ2-5	TRBD1
CASSDWDRGNSPLHF	TGTGCCAGCAGCGATTGGGACAGGGGTAATTCACCCCTCCACTTT	.	TRBV5-4	TRBJ1-6	TRBD1
CASSLELGGGATDTQYF	TGTGCCAGCAGCTTAGAACTCGGCGGGGGGGCGACAGATACGCAGTATTTT	.	TRBV11-3	TRBJ2-3	TRBD2
CASSQDGGHEQYF	TGTGCCAGCAGCCAAGATGGGGGTCACGAGCAGTACTTC	.	TRBV14	TRBJ2-7	.
CASSLGLSEAFF	TGTGCCAGCAGCTTAGGCCTGAGTGAAGCTTTCTTT	.	TRBV13	TRBJ1-1	.
CASSADPSGNTIYF	TGTGCCAGCAGCGCGGACCCCTCTGGAAACACCATATATTTT	.	TRBV7-9	TRBJ1-3	.
CATILGGVGSPLHF	TGTGCCACCATCCTAGGGGGGGTTGGCTCACCCCTCCACTTT	.	TRBV11-3	TRBJ1-6	.
CASSIFAGGPNEQFF	TGTGCCAGTAGTATCTTTGCGGGGGGGCCGAATGAGCAGTTCTTC	.	TRBV19	TRBJ2-1	TRBD2
CASSLGFGNTIYF	TGTGCCAGCAGCTTAGGATTCGGAAACACCATATATTTT	.	TRBV11-2	TRBJ1-3	.
CASSLEEIYGYTF	TGTGCCAGCAGCTTAGAGGAGATCTATGGCTACACCTTC	.	TRBV7-9	TRBJ1-2	.
CASSPGQGRRHQETQYF	TGTGCCAGCAGCCCCGGACAGGGGCGCCGACACCAAGAGACCCAGTACTTC	.	TRBV11-2	TRBJ2-5	TRBD1
CASTWQGSNQPQHF	TGTGCCAGTACCTGGCAAGGAAGCAATCAGCCCCAGCATTTT	.	TRBV19	TRBJ1-5	.
CASSASPRTGTRDGYTF	TGTGCCAGCAGTGCCTCCCCCCGGACAGGGACTCGGGATGGCTACACCTTC	.	TRBV6-1	TRBJ1-2	TRBD1
CASSLWGPNEQFF	TGTGCCAGCAGTTTGTGGGGACCGAATGAGCAGTTCTTC	once	TRBV27	TRBJ2-1	.
CASSLSAGHTDTQYF	TGTGCCAGCAGCTTATCGGCAGGGCACACAGATACGCAGTATTTT	.	TRBV11-2	TRBJ2-3	.
CASSHLGTASTDTQYF	TGCGCCAGCAGCCACTTAGGGACGGCTAGCACAGATACGCAGTATTTT	.	TRBV4-1	TRBJ2-3	.
CASSATGTGNNEQFF	TGTGCCAGCAGCGCGACCGGGACAGGGAACAATGAGCAGTTCTTC	.	TRBV13	TRBJ2-1	TRBD1
CASSLTGVGYEQYF	TGCGCCAGCAGCTTAACAGGGGTAGGCTACGAGCAGTACTTC	.	TRBV5-1	TRBJ2-7	TRBD1
CASIPDAGINTEAFF	TGTGCCAGCATCCCCGATGCGGGTATTAACACTGAAGCTTTCTTT	once	TRBV7-8	TRBJ1-1	.
CASSQDRGVGFSEAFF	TGCGCCAGCAGCCAAGATCGGGGGGTGGGATTTTCTGAAGCTTTCTTT	.	TRBV4-3	TRBJ1-1	.
CASSFGLAGEVGNEQYF	TGTGCCAGCAGCTTCGGACTAGCGGGAGAGGTCGGAAACGAGCAGTACTTC	.	TRBV5-6	TRBJ2-7	TRBD2
CASSQLTGGAYNEQFF	TGCGCCAGCAGCCAACTAACAGGGGGGGCCTACAATGAGCAGTTCTTC	.	TRBV4-3	TRBJ2-1	.
CASGVSSYNEQFF	TGTGCCAGCGGGGTGAGCTCCTACAATGAGCAGTTCTTC	.	TRBV5-6	TRBJ2-1	.
CASSSLGLAGVNEQFF	TGTGCCAGCAGTTCCCTCGGACTAGCGGGAGTTAATGAGCAGTTCTTC	.	TRBV27	TRBJ2-1	TRBD2
CASSGRNYEQYF	TGTGCCAGCAGTGGGAGAAACTACGAGCAGTACTTC	.	TRBV25-1	TRBJ2-7	.
CASTPGTGVFETQYF	TGTGCCAGCACCCCGGGCACAGGCGTTTTCGAGACCCAGTACTTC	.	TRBV5-4	TRBJ2-5	.
CASSLTGQGLGTEAFF	TGCGCCAGCAGCTTGACAGGACAGGGGCTGGGGACTGAAGCTTTCTTT	.	TRBV5-1	TRBJ1-1	TRBD1
CASSRRGEYTEAFF	TGTGCCAGTAGTCGAAGGGGCGAATACACTGAAGCTTTCTTT	.	TRBV19	TRBJ1-1	.
CARSLTMPWDEQFF	TGTGCCAGAAGCCTAACTATGCCTTGGGATGAGCAGTTCTTC	.	TRBV7-5	TRBJ2-1	.
CASSGGQAASYEQYF	TGTGCCAGCAGCGGAGGACAGGCCGCCTCCTACGAGCAGTACTTC	.	TRBV7-9	TRBJ2-7	TRBD1
CASSVGRQNYEQYF	TGTGCCAGCAGCGTAGGGAGACAGAACTACGAGCAGTACTTC	.	TRBV9	TRBJ2-7	.
CASSSQPDSDTEAFF	TGTGCCAGCAGCTCCCAGCCGGATTCGGACACTGAAGCTTTCTTT	.	TRBV7-9	TRBJ1-1	.
CASSSDLSPEAFF	TGTGCCAGCAGTTCGGACCTGTCCCCTGAAGCTTTCTTT	.	TRBV28	TRBJ1-1	.
CASSPHEGVSTEAFF	TGTGCCAGCAGTCCCCATGAGGGGGTGAGCACTGAAGCTTTCTTT	once	TRBV27	TRBJ1-1	.
CATSLTRTGTTEAFF	TGTGCCACCAGCTTGACGCGGACAGGGACCACTGAAGCTTTCTTT	.	TRBV15	TRBJ1-1	TRBD1
CASSPQGYEQYF	TGTGCCAGCAGCCCCCAAGGGTACGAGCAGTACTTC	once	TRBV6-5	TRBJ2-7	.
CASSSSTGTEAFF	TGTGCCAGCAGCTCGTCTACAGGTACTGAAGCTTTCTTT	.	TRBV5-6	TRBJ1-1	.
CASGMGRNTEAFF	TGTGCTAGTGGGATGGGACGGAACACTGAAGCTTTCTTT	.	TRBV12-5	TRBJ1-1	.
CASSYGQGMNTEAFF	TGTGCCAGCAGTTACGGACAGGGAATGAACACTGAAGCTTTCTTT	.	TRBV6-5	TRBJ1-1	TRBD1
CASSQDGRGGTEAFF	TGCGCCAGCAGCCAAGATGGCAGGGGCGGGACTGAAGCTTTCTTT	.	TRBV4-1	TRBJ1-1	.
CATDPGTGDGYTF	TGTGCCACCGACCCCGGGACAGGGGATGGCTACACCTTC	.	TRBV19	TRBJ1-2	TRBD1
CASRPRDTYNEQFF	TGTGCCAGCCGACCTCGGGACACCTACAATGAGCAGTTCTTC	.	TRBV19	TRBJ2-1	.
CASSSRVFNEQFF	TGTGCCAGCAGTTCCCGGGTTTTCAATGAGCAGTTCTTC	.	TRBV27	TRBJ2-1	.
CASRTFNDYEQYF	TGTGCCAGCAGGACCTTTAACGACTACGAGCAGTACTTC	.	TRBV6-5	TRBJ2-7	.
CASSQDWLAEPFSSYNEQFF	TGCGCCAGCAGCCAAGATTGGCTAGCGGAACCTTTTAGCTCCTACAATGAGCAGTTCTTC	once	TRBV4-1	TRBJ2-1	TRBD2
CASSEFTDWRIDQPQHF	TGTGCCAGCAGTGAATTTACTGATTGGCGGATAGACCAGCCCCAGCATTTT	few	TRBV6-1	TRBJ1-5	.
CASSSGDFYEQYF	TGTGCCAGCAGCTCCGGGGATTTCTACGAGCAGTACTTC	.	TRBV7-9	TRBJ2-7	.
CASSPKTGGPSLHTDTQYF	TGTGCCAGCAGCCCGAAGACAGGGGGCCCCTCCCTTCACACAGATACGCAGTATTTT	.	TRBV21-1	TRBJ2-3	.
CASTSGAYNEQFF	TGTGCCAGCACTAGCGGGGCCTACAATGAGCAGTTCTTC	.	TRBV6-1	TRBJ2-1	TRBD2
CASSESKGPKGNEQFF	TGCGCCAGCAGTGAGTCGAAGGGTCCGAAGGGCAATGAGCAGTTCTTC	.	TRBV10-1	TRBJ2-1	.